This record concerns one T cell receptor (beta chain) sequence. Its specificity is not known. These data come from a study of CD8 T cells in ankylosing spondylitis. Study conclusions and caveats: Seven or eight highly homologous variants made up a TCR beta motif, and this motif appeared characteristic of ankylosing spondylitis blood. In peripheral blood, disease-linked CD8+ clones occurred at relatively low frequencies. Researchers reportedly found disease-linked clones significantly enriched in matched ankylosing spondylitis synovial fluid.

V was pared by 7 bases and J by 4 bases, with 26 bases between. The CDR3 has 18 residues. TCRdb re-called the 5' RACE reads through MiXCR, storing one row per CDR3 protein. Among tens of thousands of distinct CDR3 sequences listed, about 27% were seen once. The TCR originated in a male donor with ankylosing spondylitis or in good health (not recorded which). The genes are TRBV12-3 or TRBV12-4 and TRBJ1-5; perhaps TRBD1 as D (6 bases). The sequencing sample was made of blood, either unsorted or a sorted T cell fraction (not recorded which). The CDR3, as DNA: TGTGCCAGCAATCCGAATGGGGGGGGCATGCCGATTAATCAGCCCCAGCATTTT. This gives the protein CASNPNGGGMPINQPQHF.